This passage covers 11 T cell receptor beta chains from one sample sequenced in a study of OX40 agonist ivuxolimab in advanced cancers. TCRdb keeps only in-frame clones here, not all; method: immunoSEQ multiplex PCR. The repertoire includes approximately 77,000 clones, under 95% of them detected once, and approximately 11% sits in the top ten. The sample was CD4+ or CD8+ T cells sorted from blood, taken in a trial of the OX40 agonist ivuxolimab. Every receptor here comes from an adult with an advanced solid tumor such as melanoma, head and neck, liver or kidney cancer.

The chain links TRBV6-5 to TRBJ2-7; no firm D call. This CDR3 has 14 residues. Germline V gene lookup returns CDR1 MNHEY and CDR2 SVGAGI. The V gene lost 4 bases and the J gene lost 4 bases, with 14 bases spanning the gap. In nucleotides, the CDR3 is TGTGCCAGCAGTTTTAATCCTAGTGGGTACGAGCAGTACTTC. It codes for CASSFNPSGYEQYF.

The V call is TRBV2, the J call TRBJ2-7; 8 bases fit TRBD1. This CDR3 is built from 14 residues. CDR1 and CDR2 from the germline V gene are SNHLY and FYNNEI. V shed 6 bases and J 6 bases; nucleotides not matched to a gene: 10. In DNA, the CDR3 is TGTGCCAGCAGCTTCGGGACCGGACAGGGCGAGCAGTACTTC. It is translated as CASSFGTGQGEQYF.

The chain carries TRBV7-9 and TRBJ1-4, with 9 bases lining up with TRBD1. With V trimmed by 5 bases and J by 8 bases, 6 bases remained unmatched. CDR3 length equals 14 residues. Germline lookup yields CDR1 SEHNR and CDR2 FQNEAQ (reference sequence). CDR3 region: CASSDGQGREKLFF. CDR3 bases: TGTGCCAGCAGCGACGGACAGGGGCGCGAAAAACTGTTTTTT. The entire variable domain, with the rest obtained from reference TRBV7-9 and TRBJ1-4, is as follows: DTGVSQNPRHKITKRGQNVTFRCDPISEHNRLYWYRQTLGQGPEFLTYFQNEAQLEKSRLLSDRFSAERPKGSFSTLEIQRTEQGDSAMYLCASSDGQGREKLFFGSGTQLSVL.

This chain connects TRBV5-5 to TRBJ2-7; 8 bases line up with TRBD1. V dropped 4 bases and J dropped 0; count of bases not matched to a gene: 9. From germline, CDR1 is SGHKS and CDR2 YYEKEE (reference sequence). This CDR3 contains 16 residues. CDR3 sequence (DNA): TGTGCCAGCAGCCTAAAGACAGGGGCGGCCTCCTACGAGCAGTACTTC. The encoded protein is CASSLKTGAASYEQYF.

The chain carries TRBV30 and TRBJ2-1; D ambiguous. This CDR3 is 12 amino acids long. Trimming removed 2 bases from V and 5 bases from J, with 7 bases in between. Germline V gene lookup returns CDR1 GTSNPN and CDR2 SVGIG (reference sequence). The CDR3: CAWSKAHNEQFF. The CDR3 DNA reads TGTGCCTGGAGTAAAGCGCACAATGAGCAGTTCTTC.

The genes are TRBV6-6 and TRBJ2-7; 8 positions match TRBD1. The CDR3 has 13 amino acids. CDR1 is MNHNY and CDR2 is SVGAGI in the germline V gene (reference sequence). The trim removed 8 bases at V and 3 bases at J, leaving 6 bases unmatched. The CDR3 reads CASRTGFDYEQYF. CDR3 coding DNA: TGTGCCAGCCGGACAGGGTTTGACTACGAGCAGTACTTC.

The chain uses TRBV27 and TRBJ1-5, with 8 bases identical to TRBD1. Looked up from germline, CDR1 is MNHEY and CDR2 is SMNVEV (reference sequence). The CDR3 spans 16 residues. J gave up 5 bases and V 5 bases, and 11 bases lay outside the gene matches. As DNA, the CDR3 is TGTGCCAGCAGTCCATCACAGGGGGAAGTTGATCAGCCCCAGCATTTT. Its protein is CASSPSQGEVDQPQHF.

This chain connects TRBV9 to TRBJ1-2; D is possibly TRBD1 (5 bases). From germline, CDR1 is SGDLS and CDR2 YYNGEE. This CDR3 has 15 residues. The V end lost 6 bases, the J end lost 7 bases, and 22 bases lay between the germline ends. CDR3 nucleotide sequence: TGTGCCAGCACCGGGAGCAGGGAAAATCATCGTGGCTACACCTTC. Translated, it gives CASTGSRENHRGYTF.

This sequence joins TRBV11-2 and TRBJ2-7; D may be TRBD2 (5 bases). The CDR3 is 13 residues long. Germline lookup yields CDR1 SGHAT and CDR2 FQNNGV. V lost 8 bases and J 0 bases, leaving 11 bases between the germline ends. The CDR3 protein is CASSSGSSYEQYF. In DNA form, the CDR3 reads TGTGCCAGCTCCTCGGGGAGCTCCTACGAGCAGTACTTC.

The V call is TRBV5-6, the J call TRBJ1-4; D is uncertain. Germline values: CDR1 SGHDT, CDR2 YYEEEE. Trimming took 6 bases from V and 7 from J, leaving 25 bases between them. This CDR3 spans 17 amino acids. The CDR3 sequence is CASTRLYQGGGSEKLFF. As DNA, the CDR3 is TGTGCCAGCACCCGCCTATACCAAGGAGGAGGGAGTGAAAAACTGTTTTTT.

V is TRBV4-1 and J is TRBJ2-1; 7 nucleotides match TRBD1. The trim removed 1 base at V and 5 bases at J, leaving 14 bases unmatched. The CDR3 runs to 18 residues. Germline CDR1 MGHRA, CDR2 YSYEKL. For the CDR3, the DNA is TGCGCCAGCAGCCAAGTTTACCGACGACAGGGAGAACACAATGAGCAGTTCTTC. This gives the protein CASSQVYRRQGEHNEQFF.